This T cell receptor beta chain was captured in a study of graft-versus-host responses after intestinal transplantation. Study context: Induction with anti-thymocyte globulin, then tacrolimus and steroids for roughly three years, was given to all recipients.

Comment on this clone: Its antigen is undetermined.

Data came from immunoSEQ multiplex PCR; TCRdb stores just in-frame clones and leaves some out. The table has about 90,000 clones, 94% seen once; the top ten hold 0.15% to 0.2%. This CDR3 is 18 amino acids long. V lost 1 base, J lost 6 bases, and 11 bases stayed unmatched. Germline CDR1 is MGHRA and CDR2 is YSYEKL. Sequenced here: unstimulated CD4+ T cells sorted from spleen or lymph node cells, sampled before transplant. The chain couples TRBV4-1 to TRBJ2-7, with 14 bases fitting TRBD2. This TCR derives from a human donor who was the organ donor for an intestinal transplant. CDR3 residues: CASSQVTSGGDLSPEQYF. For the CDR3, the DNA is TGCGCCAGCAGCCAAGTGACTAGCGGGGGGGATTTGTCGCCCGAGCAGTACTTC.